Listed below are T cell receptor beta chains from one sample, sequenced in a study of early stage breast cancer tumors. Profiling relied on immunoSEQ multiplex PCR, and the TCRdb table lists in-frame clones only, not all of them. The table records around 13,000 clones, roughly three quarters of them present only once. What was sequenced was normal breast tissue next to the tumor. The receptor source for this set is a person between 50 and 60 years old with breast cancer. CDR3s include the opening cysteine and the closing phenylalanine or tryptophan. D genes are given only for firm matches.

>NA|TRBV2|TRBJ1-3
TGTGCCAGCAGGGGAGTCTCCTCTGGAAACACCATATATTTT
CASRGVSSGNTIYF
>NA|TRBV20-1|TRBJ2-5
TGCAGTGCTAAACACCAAGAGACCCAGTACTTC
CSAKHQETQYF
>TRBD1|TRBV6-1|TRBJ2-7
TGTGCCAGCAGACTAGGGACAGGGGGCCTATACGAGCAGTATTTC
CASRLGTGGLYEQYF
>NA|TRBV5-1|TRBJ2-5
TGCGCCAGCAGCCGCAGGGTAAGGGAGACCCAGTACTTC
CASSRRVRETQYF
>NA|TRBV14|TRBJ2-5
TGTGCCAGCAGCCAAGTCTACAGGGCCGCGACCCAGTACTTC
CASSQVYRAATQYF
>NA|TRBV5-1|TRBJ2-3
TGCGCCAGCAGCTTGGGGAGCACAGATACGCAGTATTTT
CASSLGSTDTQYF
>NA|TRBV6-6|TRBJ1-1
TGTGCCAGCAGTCGAACAGGGAACACTGAAGCTTTCTTT
CASSRTGNTEAFF
>NA|TRBV6-5|TRBJ2-1
TGTGCCAGCACTAGAAGCCGTAGCTCCTACAATGAGCAGTTCTTC
CASTRSRSSYNEQFF
>TRBD1|TRBV19|TRBJ2-5
TGTGCCAGTAGTAAAGGGGGCGATGTGGAGACCCAGTACTTC
CASSKGGDVETQYF
>TRBD2|TRBV4-3|TRBJ2-5
TGCGCCAGCAGCCAAGATGGCGGGAGGGCCGGAGAGACCCAGTACTTC
CASSQDGGRAGETQYF
>NA|TRBV7-7|TRBJ2-5
TGTGCTAGCAGCCCCCAGGGAGGAGAGACCCAGTACTTC
CASSPQGGETQYF